This note documents a single TCR beta chain sequence. This record belongs to a study of blood T cell repertoires in COVID-19. Study at large: Whether acute or convalescent, the COVID-19 samples came from the United States, Italy and Spain. Sources were T cells, B-cell-depleted T cells, or PBMCs; the material itself was cDNA or gDNA.

This CDR3 is 12 amino acids long. CDR1 is SGHAT, CDR2 FQDESV, per germline (reference sequence). The trim removed 4 bases at V and 8 bases at J, leaving 3 bases unmatched. In the original analysis: Counts of nucleated cells, estimated from reference gene primer amplification, were obtained. Clones were sequenced by immunoSEQ multiplex PCR, and TCRdb holds only the in-frame ones, with some missing. Clone size and the V and J calls come from that table; the DNA yielded D and trimming. The sample holds around 6,500 clones, about 89% seen once. J is TRBJ1-1 and V is TRBV11-1; 8 positions agree with TRBD1. The receptor was derived from a man in his 70s with active COVID-19. Sequenced input: peripheral blood. CDR3: CASSSRQGEAFF. CDR3 sequence (DNA): TGTGCCAGCAGCTCAAGACAGGGGGAAGCTTTCTTT.